Listed below are T cell receptor beta chains from one sample, sequenced in a study of neurological immune-mediated disorders. TCRdb independently ran MiXCR on the 5' RACE reads; one entry per CDR3 protein. This repertoire shows about 45,000 distinct CDR3 sequences, about 13% found once; its top ten account for roughly 10%. Sequences were obtained from PBMCs. The receptor source for this set is a man aged 25-40 years in good health. CDR3s include the opening cysteine and the closing phenylalanine or tryptophan. D genes are given only for firm matches. The size of a clone is reported for some rows only, either as once, few or many, or as a class for expanded clones.

>TRBV28|many|TRBJ2-6|.
CASSFLRDSGANVLTF
TGTGCCAGCAGCTTTCTCAGGGACTCTGGGGCCAACGTCCTGACTTTC
>TRBV27|medium-sized|TRBJ2-7|.
CASSLIGTVDYEQYF
TGTGCCAGCAGTCTAATTGGGACGGTAGACTACGAGCAGTACTTC
>TRBV5-1|many|TRBJ2-3|TRBD1
CASSPGQGATDTQYF
TGCGCCAGCAGCCCGGGACAGGGGGCGACAGATACGCAGTATTTT
>TRBV20-1|many|TRBJ2-5|.
CSAGLAQETQYF
TGCAGTGCTGGACTGGCACAAGAGACCCAGTACTTC
>TRBV20-1|.|TRBJ2-3|.
CSAFPARGYTDTQYF
TGCAGTGCTTTCCCGGCCCGAGGGTACACAGATACGCAGTATTTT
>TRBV3-1|many|TRBJ2-1|.
CASSPSPGGSYNEQFF
TGTGCCAGCAGCCCTAGTCCTGGGGGTTCCTACAATGAGCAGTTCTTC
>TRBV20-1|many|TRBJ2-1|TRBD2
CSARKLAGGYNEQFF
TGCAGTGCTAGAAAGCTAGCGGGAGGGTACAATGAGCAGTTCTTC
>TRBV7-3|many|TRBJ2-5|TRBD2
CDSSRSIAGGIFQYF
TGTGACTCCAGCAGGTCAATAGCGGGAGGGATTTTTCAGTACTTC
>TRBV12-3/TRBV12-4|many|TRBJ2-7|TRBD1
CASSFGTDSYEQYF
TGTGCCAGCAGTTTCGGGACAGACTCCTACGAGCAGTACTTC
>TRBV7-2|many|TRBJ2-1|.
CASSKLDYNEQFF
TGTGCCAGCAGCAAACTAGACTACAATGAGCAGTTCTTC
>TRBV12-3/TRBV12-4|many|TRBJ1-5|.
CASGSRGEEPQHF
TGTGCCAGCGGGTCGAGAGGGGAAGAGCCCCAGCATTTT
>TRBV5-1|many|TRBJ2-5|TRBD2
CASSFGTSGTKQQETQYF
TGCGCCAGCAGCTTCGGGACTAGCGGGACTAAACAACAAGAGACCCAGTACTTC
>TRBV6-6|many|TRBJ2-1|TRBD2
CASSYSAGALDNEQFF
TGTGCCAGCAGTTACTCGGCGGGAGCGCTTGACAATGAGCAGTTCTTC
>TRBV20-1|many|TRBJ2-2|.
CSAGLTRNTGELFF
TGCAGTGCTGGCCTGACACGGAACACCGGGGAGCTGTTTTTT
>TRBV11-3|.|TRBJ2-7|TRBD1
CASIDRRRDRGHHEQYF
TGTGCCAGCATCGACAGACGCAGAGACAGGGGGCACCACGAGCAGTACTTC
>TRBV5-1|many|TRBJ1-3|.
CASSWDGTSGNTIYF
TGCGCCAGCAGCTGGGACGGAACCTCTGGAAACACCATATATTTT
>TRBV7-3|many|TRBJ2-1|.
CASSLNGGLKQFF
TGTGCCAGCAGCTTAAATGGGGGTCTCAAGCAGTTCTTC
>TRBV14|many|TRBJ2-3|.
CASSQRTGVSLTDTQYF
TGTGCCAGCAGCCAAAGAACGGGGGTCAGCCTCACAGATACGCAGTATTTT
>TRBV10-1|many|TRBJ2-1|TRBD2
CASSPRTSGAVEQFF
TGCGCCAGCAGCCCCCGGACTAGCGGGGCGGTGGAGCAGTTCTTC
>TRBV7-3|many|TRBJ1-6|.
CASSFSTDNSPLHF
TGTGCCAGCAGCTTCTCGACTGATAATTCACCCCTCCACTTT
>TRBV10-3|many|TRBJ1-1|TRBD1
CAIRGTGRDTEAFF
TGTGCCATCAGGGGGACAGGGCGGGACACTGAAGCTTTCTTT
>TRBV29-1|few|TRBJ2-2|.
CSVEENTGELFF
TGCAGCGTTGAAGAGAACACCGGGGAGCTGTTTTTT
>TRBV20-1|many|TRBJ2-7|.
CSASLQGGYEQYF
TGCAGTGCTAGTCTCCAGGGGGGCTACGAGCAGTACTTC
>TRBV5-1|many|TRBJ1-2|TRBD1
CASSFSGTDGYTF
TGCGCCAGCAGCTTTTCCGGGACAGATGGCTACACCTTC
>TRBV6-2/TRBV6-3|many|TRBJ2-1|.
CASSRTRDGEQFF
TGTGCCAGCAGCCGAACTAGAGATGGTGAGCAGTTCTTC
>TRBV20-1|.|TRBJ2-1|.
CSARGSERTGLANNEQFF
TGCAGTGCTAGAGGGAGTGAGAGAACGGGACTGGCAAACAATGAGCAGTTCTTC
>TRBV18|many|TRBJ1-2|.
CASSTGGTYGYTF
TGTGCCAGCTCAACGGGAGGGACCTATGGCTACACCTTC
>TRBV6-6|.|TRBJ2-1|TRBD1
CASRGWDRGLYEQFF
TGTGCCAGCAGGGGATGGGACAGGGGGCTGTATGAGCAGTTCTTC
>TRBV3-1|many|TRBJ2-7|.
CASSRVVSYEQYF
TGTGCCAGCAGCCGGGTCGTTTCCTACGAGCAGTACTTC
>TRBV24-1|.|TRBJ1-4|.
CATSETGTPNEKLFF
TGTGCCACCAGTGAAACCGGGACACCCAATGAAAAACTGTTTTTT
>TRBV20-1|many|TRBJ2-3|.
CSARVGGEEQYF
TGCAGTGCTAGAGTTGGTGGAGAGGAGCAGTATTTT
>TRBV5-1|many|TRBJ2-2|TRBD1
CASSQLLGQGETGELFF
TGCGCCAGCAGCCAACTGCTTGGACAGGGGGAGACCGGGGAGCTGTTTTTT